This TCR beta chain was sequenced in a study of post-analysis software for immune sequencing data. Study-level information: Recorded subtypes: relapsing-remitting, secondary progressive, progressive-relapsing; some patients unannotated.

Unique molecular identifiers tagged the TCR beta cDNA libraries. When about 0.95 to 10 million T cells were used, they gave 500,000 or so cDNA molecules. TCRdb independently ran MiXCR on the PCR reads; one entry per CDR3 protein. The sample includes 600,000 to 700,000 distinct CDR3 sequences, around 60% of them seen just once. Study results and caveats: Strong co-clustering by F measure was evident for samples that had been prepared in the same batch. Compared against controls, patients with multiple sclerosis displayed significantly lower normalized Chao1 diversity.

This clonotype was found once. Its target is unknown. The sequenced sample consisted of blood. The sequence came from a girl aged 2 to 10 with multiple sclerosis.

The CDR3 here is CSAPRDSHNEQFF. In nucleotides, the CDR3 is TGCAGTGCCCCCCGGGACAGTCACAATGAGCAGTTCTTC. The chain recombines TRBV20-1 with TRBJ2-1; 7 bases are shared with TRBD1. V lost 6 bases, J lost 5 bases, and 7 bases stayed unmatched. This CDR3 comprises 13 residues. From germline, CDR1 is DFQATT and CDR2 SNEGSKA (reference sequence).